These T cell receptor beta chains were read from a single sample in a study of shared clonotypes between healthy human individuals. Some clones are missing from TCRdb's copy, which holds only in-frame ones; the method was immunoSEQ multiplex PCR. The data contain roughly 500,000 clones, approximately 78% of them singletons. Source material: PBMCs. The receptor source for this set is a woman aged 40 to 50 in good health. Some clones in this sample may be carry-over from other donors' samples. Each CDR3 is given with its conserved first and last residue. The D gene is left open where the match is weak. Not all rows give a size; the values are once, few, many and, for expanded clones, a class.

CDR3: CASSPDLGQGAFF; DNA: TGTGCCAGCTCACCCGACTTGGGGCAAGGAGCTTTCTTT; V: TRBV18; size: once; J: TRBJ1-1; D: -
CDR3: CAITRDRTSYEQYF; DNA: TGTGCCATCACCCGGGACAGGACTTCCTACGAGCAGTACTTC; V: TRBV10-3; size: -; J: TRBJ2-7; D: TRBD1
CDR3: CASSAASTGYNEQFF; DNA: TGTGCCAGCAGTGCCGCTAGCACCGGGTACAATGAGCAGTTCTTC; V: TRBV28; size: -; J: TRBJ2-1; D: -
CDR3: CSVEARGVTGELFF; DNA: TGCAGCGTTGAAGCGCGGGGCGTCACCGGGGAGCTGTTTTTT; V: TRBV29-1; size: -; J: TRBJ2-2; D: -
CDR3: CASSWTMNTEAFF; DNA: TGTGCCAGCAGCTGGACGATGAACACTGAAGCTTTCTTT; V: TRBV5-6; size: few; J: TRBJ1-1; D: -
CDR3: CASSTRQGVRTEAFF; DNA: TGTGCCAGCAGCACCCGACAGGGGGTGAGGACTGAAGCTTTCTTT; V: TRBV7-8; size: -; J: TRBJ1-1; D: TRBD1
CDR3: CASSLDSGLAGGTDTQYF; DNA: TGTGCCAGCAGCTTAGATTCTGGGCTAGCGGGGGGTACAGATACGCAGTATTTT; V: TRBV11-3; size: -; J: TRBJ2-3; D: TRBD2
CDR3: CASSFTPDRVRTGELFF; DNA: TGCGCCAGCAGCTTCACCCCCGACAGGGTGAGGACCGGGGAGCTGTTTTTT; V: TRBV5-1; size: -; J: TRBJ2-2; D: TRBD1
CDR3: CASSLGNRQYEQYF; DNA: TGTGCCAGCAGCTTGGGCAATCGTCAGTACGAGCAGTACTTC; V: TRBV7-9; size: -; J: TRBJ2-7; D: -
CDR3: CASSQDAGGQPQHF; DNA: TGCGCCAGCAGCCAAGATGCAGGGGGGCAGCCCCAGCATTTT; V: TRBV4-1; size: -; J: TRBJ1-5; D: TRBD1
CDR3: CASSTAGVPGELFF; DNA: TGCGCCAGCAGCACCGCAGGGGTTCCCGGGGAGCTGTTTTTT; V: TRBV5-1; size: -; J: TRBJ2-2; D: -
CDR3: CASSIGTAGANVLTF; DNA: TGTGCCAGTAGTATAGGGACTGCTGGGGCCAACGTCCTGACTTTC; V: TRBV19; size: -; J: TRBJ2-6; D: -
CDR3: CSAQGASGYTF; DNA: TGCAGTGCTCAGGGGGCGTCTGGCTACACCTTC; V: TRBV20-1; size: -; J: TRBJ1-2; D: TRBD1
CDR3: CAWSMQGNYGYTF; DNA: TGTGCCTGGAGTATGCAGGGTAACTATGGCTACACCTTC; V: TRBV30; size: -; J: TRBJ1-2; D: -
CDR3: CASSVQLEGSYEQYF; DNA: TGTGCCAGCAGTGTCCAGCTCGAGGGCTCCTACGAGCAGTACTTC; V: TRBV6-1; size: few; J: TRBJ2-7; D: -
CDR3: CATSRNLAGGPYNEQFF; DNA: TGTGCCACCAGCAGAAATCTAGCGGGAGGCCCCTACAATGAGCAGTTCTTC; V: TRBV15; size: -; J: TRBJ2-1; D: TRBD2
CDR3: CASRTTGSTDTQYF; DNA: TGTGCCAGCAGGACGACAGGGAGCACAGATACGCAGTATTTT; V: TRBV2; size: once; J: TRBJ2-3; D: TRBD1
CDR3: CASSPRLAGGGLQFF; DNA: TGTGCCAGCAGCCCGAGACTAGCGGGAGGGGGCCTCCAATTCTTC; V: TRBV7-2; size: -; J: TRBJ2-1; D: TRBD2
CDR3: CASSLGGRAVDTQYF; DNA: TGCGCCAGCAGCTTGGGCGGGAGGGCGGTAGATACGCAGTATTTT; V: TRBV5-1; size: -; J: TRBJ2-3; D: TRBD2
CDR3: CASSKDAGPSTDTQYF; DNA: TGTGCCAGCAGTAAAGATGCGGGTCCTAGCACAGATACGCAGTATTTT; V: TRBV6-1; size: -; J: TRBJ2-3; D: -
CDR3: CAWSGGLGQPQHF; DNA: TGTGCCTGGAGTGGGGGCCTCGGCCAGCCCCAGCATTTT; V: TRBV30; size: -; J: TRBJ1-5; D: -
CDR3: CASSESGSGNEQFF; DNA: TGCGCCAGCAGTGAGAGCGGGAGTGGGAATGAGCAGTTCTTC; V: TRBV10-1; size: -; J: TRBJ2-1; D: TRBD2
CDR3: CASSWTGGYNEQFF; DNA: TGTGCCAGCAGCTGGACAGGGGGCTACAATGAGCAGTTCTTC; V: TRBV11-2; size: -; J: TRBJ2-1; D: TRBD1
CDR3: CASRTVEEETQYF; DNA: TGCGCCAGCAGGACAGTTGAAGAAGAGACCCAGTACTTC; V: TRBV10-2; size: many; J: TRBJ2-5; D: -
CDR3: CASSRRTGNQPQHF; DNA: TGTGCCAGCAGCAGAAGGACAGGGAACCAGCCCCAGCATTTT; V: TRBV21-1; size: -; J: TRBJ1-5; D: -
CDR3: CASSREPGTGEKQYF; DNA: TGTGCCAGCAGTCGGGAACCCGGGACAGGGGAAAAGCAGTACTTC; V: TRBV5-4; size: -; J: TRBJ2-7; D: TRBD1
CDR3: CASSSRGPETQYF; DNA: TGTGCCAGCAGCTCCAGGGGGCCCGAGACCCAGTACTTC; V: TRBV7-9; size: many; J: TRBJ2-5; D: TRBD1
CDR3: CASSPPVEGMNTEAFF; DNA: TGTGCCAGCTCACCACCGGTTGAGGGGATGAACACTGAAGCTTTCTTT; V: TRBV18; size: -; J: TRBJ1-1; D: -
CDR3: CASSLGDPTGGYEQYF; DNA: TGTGCCAGCAGCTTAGGGGACCCCACAGGGGGCTACGAGCAGTACTTC; V: TRBV7-6; size: -; J: TRBJ2-7; D: TRBD1
CDR3: CASSRDTGDYGYTF; DNA: TGTGCCAGCAGCCGGGACACCGGGGACTATGGCTACACCTTC; V: TRBV6-6; size: few; J: TRBJ1-2; D: -
CDR3: CATSPQGRVDYGYTF; DNA: TGTGCCACCAGCCCCCAAGGTCGAGTGGACTATGGCTACACCTTC; V: TRBV15; size: -; J: TRBJ1-2; D: -
CDR3: CASSPPGAETQYF; DNA: TGTGCCAGCAGCCCCCCGGGGGCAGAGACCCAGTACTTC; V: TRBV5-4; size: -; J: TRBJ2-5; D: -
CDR3: CASSRLPTDYNEQFF; DNA: TGTGCCAGCTCAAGGCTCCCCACGGATTACAATGAGCAGTTCTTC; V: TRBV27; size: -; J: TRBJ2-1; D: -
CDR3: CATKVGQGADEQFF; DNA: TGTGCCACCAAGGTGGGGCAGGGGGCGGATGAGCAGTTCTTC; V: TRBV6-1; size: -; J: TRBJ2-1; D: TRBD1
CDR3: CASSLDFFTVPYEQYF; DNA: TGTGCCAGCAGCTTAGATTTTTTCACTGTTCCCTACGAGCAGTACTTC; V: TRBV7-2; size: -; J: TRBJ2-7; D: -
CDR3: CASSLDPREGTSGNNEQFF; DNA: TGCGCCAGCAGCTTGGATCCGAGGGAAGGAACTAGCGGAAACAATGAGCAGTTCTTC; V: TRBV5-1; size: -; J: TRBJ2-1; D: TRBD2
CDR3: CASSPGLAGAAETQYF; DNA: TGTGCCAGCAGTCCAGGACTAGCGGGAGCGGCAGAGACCCAGTACTTC; V: TRBV28; size: -; J: TRBJ2-5; D: TRBD2
CDR3: CAISEGGLTNEKLFF; DNA: TGTGCCATCAGTGAAGGGGGGCTAACTAATGAAAAACTGTTTTTT; V: TRBV10-3; size: -; J: TRBJ1-4; D: -
CDR3: CASTRGLNVGEQYF; DNA: TGTGCCAGCACGAGGGGGCTCAATGTAGGGGAGCAGTACTTC; V: TRBV5-6; size: few; J: TRBJ2-7; D: TRBD1
CDR3: CASSYLRNQETQYF; DNA: TGTGCCAGCAGTTACCTGCGGAACCAAGAGACCCAGTACTTC; V: TRBV6-5; size: many; J: TRBJ2-5; D: -
CDR3: CASSFGTGTYEQYF; DNA: TGTGCCAGCAGTTTCGGGACAGGAACCTACGAGCAGTACTTC; V: TRBV7-2; size: few; J: TRBJ2-7; D: TRBD1
CDR3: CASSLLGRGNEKLFF; DNA: TGCGCCAGCAGCTTGCTCGGCAGGGGTAATGAAAAACTGTTTTTT; V: TRBV5-1; size: -; J: TRBJ1-4; D: -
CDR3: CASSPTVSSYNEQFF; DNA: TGCGCCAGCAGCCCGACAGTGAGCTCCTACAATGAGCAGTTCTTC; V: TRBV5-1; size: -; J: TRBJ2-1; D: -
CDR3: CASSLARVAGGPNRVVETQYF; DNA: TGTGCCAGCAGCTTAGCGCGAGTAGCGGGAGGCCCCAATAGGGTAGTCGAGACCCAGTACTTC; V: TRBV7-6; size: -; J: TRBJ2-5; D: TRBD2
CDR3: CASSVRHGGYGYTF; DNA: TGTGCCAGCAGCGTTCGCCACGGAGGCTATGGCTACACCTTC; V: TRBV9; size: -; J: TRBJ1-2; D: -
CDR3: CASSQASERKEAFF; DNA: TGCGCCAGCAGCCAAGCTTCTGAGAGAAAAGAAGCTTTCTTT; V: TRBV4-3; size: many; J: TRBJ1-1; D: -
CDR3: CASSPKRQREGPVAKNIQYF; DNA: TGTGCCAGCAGCCCTAAGCGGCAGCGGGAGGGCCCGGTAGCCAAAAACATTCAGTACTTC; V: TRBV21-1; size: -; J: TRBJ2-4; D: -
CDR3: CASRRGVSYEQYF; DNA: TGTGCCAGCCGGCGAGGGGTTTCCTACGAGCAGTACTTC; V: TRBV2; size: -; J: TRBJ2-7; D: -
CDR3: CASTAGGTDTQYF; DNA: TGCGCCAGCACAGCGGGGGGCACAGATACGCAGTATTTT; V: TRBV5-1; size: few; J: TRBJ2-3; D: TRBD2
CDR3: CASSPNIGHRGKSTEAFF; DNA: TGTGCCAGCAGTCCAAATATTGGCCACAGGGGTAAAAGCACTGAAGCTTTCTTT; V: TRBV28; size: -; J: TRBJ1-1; D: TRBD1
CDR3: CASSPQGNEQFF; DNA: TGTGCCAGCAGCCCCCAGGGGAATGAGCAGTTCTTC; V: TRBV5-4; size: -; J: TRBJ2-1; D: -
CDR3: CASSLKWTGNYNEQFF; DNA: TGTGCCAGCAGCTTAAAGTGGACAGGGAACTACAATGAGCAGTTCTTC; V: TRBV7-9; size: -; J: TRBJ2-1; D: TRBD1
CDR3: CASSLAGGNNEQFF; DNA: TGCGCCAGCAGCCTGGCGGGGGGAAACAATGAGCAGTTCTTC; V: TRBV5-1; size: -; J: TRBJ2-1; D: TRBD2
CDR3: CSVGSQAMGETQYF; DNA: TGCAGCGTTGGTTCCCAAGCCATGGGAGAGACCCAGTACTTC; V: TRBV29-1; size: few; J: TRBJ2-5; D: -
CDR3: CASRPRGAVYNEQFF; DNA: TGTGCCAGCAGACCAAGGGGGGCAGTCTACAATGAGCAGTTCTTC; V: TRBV2; size: -; J: TRBJ2-1; D: -